One TCR beta chain is described in this entry. The sample comes from a study of T cells in tumors after PD-1 blockade. Whole-study context: No patient had prior checkpoint blockade, systemic immunosuppression, or radiotherapy within 4 weeks. Peripheral blood samples averaged approximately 35,000 unique clonotypes and 95,000 to 120,000 templates.

Assay used: immunoSEQ multiplex PCR; TCRdb lists only in-frame clones, some missing. The sample lists 55,000 to 70,000 clones, around three quarters seen once, with 10% to 15% in the top ten. The clonotype comes from a human donor with basal cell carcinoma. The sequencing used PBMCs, collected before anti-PD-1 treatment.

CDR3 bases: TGTGCTAGTGGTTTGGTACTGGGGACAGGGAGCCCAGAGACCCAGTACTTC. Translated, it gives CASGLVLGTGSPETQYF. The chain uses TRBV12-5 and TRBJ2-5, with TRBD1 matching 9 bases. Trimming at V came to 0 bases and at J to 4 bases, leaving 9 bases not matched to a gene. CDR3 size: 17 residues. CDR1 is LGHNT and CDR2 is FRNRAP in the germline V gene.